Listed below are T cell receptor beta chains from one sample, sequenced in a study of cytomegalovirus exposure and HLA in healthy donors. Profiling relied on immunoSEQ multiplex PCR, and the TCRdb table lists in-frame clones only, not all of them. Its table lists fewer than 150,000 clones. Material: PBMCs. These receptors were taken from an older woman in good health and CMV-seronegative. The CDR3 runs from the conserved cysteine through the conserved F or W. Fields, in order: J gene, V gene, D gene, CDR3 protein, CDR3 DNA. The D gene is left open where the match is weak.

J gene: TRBJ2-7
V gene: TRBV7-9
D gene: TRBD2
CDR3 protein: CASRLWRGLAGVGEQYF
CDR3 DNA: TGTGCCAGCAGACTTTGGCGGGGACTAGCGGGAGTCGGCGAGCAGTACTTC

J gene: TRBJ2-5
V gene: TRBV7-9
D gene: -
CDR3 protein: CASSFYETQYF
CDR3 DNA: TGTGCCAGCAGCTTCTACGAGACCCAGTACTTC

J gene: TRBJ2-3
V gene: TRBV9
D gene: -
CDR3 protein: CASSRGDTQYF
CDR3 DNA: TGTGCCAGCAGCCGAGGGGATACGCAGTATTTT

J gene: TRBJ2-4
V gene: TRBV4-2
D gene: -
CDR3 protein: CASSPGALGVVKNIQYF
CDR3 DNA: TGTGCCAGCAGCCCCGGAGCTCTTGGAGTGGTCAAAAACATTCAGTACTTC

J gene: TRBJ1-4
V gene: TRBV18
D gene: -
CDR3 protein: CASSRDSPATNEKLFF
CDR3 DNA: TGTGCCAGCTCACGCGACAGCCCTGCAACTAATGAAAAACTGTTTTTT

J gene: TRBJ1-5
V gene: TRBV19
D gene: TRBD1
CDR3 protein: CASIEGGALGPQHF
CDR3 DNA: TGTGCCAGTATTGAAGGGGGCGCTTTGGGGCCCCAGCATTTT

J gene: TRBJ2-2
V gene: TRBV25-1
D gene: TRBD1
CDR3 protein: CASSEDRDTGELFF
CDR3 DNA: TGTGCCAGCAGTGAGGACAGGGACACCGGGGAGCTGTTTTTT

J gene: TRBJ2-3
V gene: TRBV7-9
D gene: -
CDR3 protein: CASSLGQIITDTQYF
CDR3 DNA: TGTGCCAGCAGCTTAGGACAGATTATAACAGATACGCAGTATTTT

J gene: TRBJ2-3
V gene: TRBV21-1
D gene: -
CDR3 protein: CASSKNFGLAGDCGDTQYF
CDR3 DNA: TGTGCCAGCAGCAAAAATTTCGGACTAGCGGGAGATTGTGGAGATACGCAGTATTTT

J gene: TRBJ2-5
V gene: TRBV7-2
D gene: TRBD1
CDR3 protein: CASSYVSQGAETQYF
CDR3 DNA: TGTGCCAGCAGCTACGTTTCGCAGGGGGCCGAGACCCAGTACTTC

J gene: TRBJ2-7
V gene: TRBV6-5
D gene: -
CDR3 protein: CATENYREQYF
CDR3 DNA: TGTGCCACAGAGAACTACCGCGAGCAGTACTTC

J gene: TRBJ2-5
V gene: TRBV27
D gene: TRBD2
CDR3 protein: CASSLSGEGSFETQYF
CDR3 DNA: TGTGCCAGCAGTTTATCGGGGGAGGGTAGCTTCGAGACCCAGTACTTC

J gene: TRBJ2-7
V gene: TRBV5-1
D gene: -
CDR3 protein: CASSLAGVGMDEQYF
CDR3 DNA: TGCGCCAGCAGCTTGGCCGGGGTGGGGATGGACGAGCAGTACTTC

J gene: TRBJ2-3
V gene: TRBV4-2
D gene: TRBD2
CDR3 protein: CASSQDRPLAGDTQYF
CDR3 DNA: TGTGCCAGCAGCCAAGATCGGCCGCTAGCGGGAGATACGCAGTATTTT

J gene: TRBJ1-5
V gene: TRBV28
D gene: TRBD1
CDR3 protein: CASSLLPGQGDQPQHF
CDR3 DNA: TGTGCCAGCAGTTTACTCCCGGGACAGGGGGATCAGCCCCAGCATTTT

J gene: TRBJ1-5
V gene: TRBV7-6
D gene: -
CDR3 protein: CASTHSKYSNQPQHF
CDR3 DNA: TGTGCCAGCACTCACAGCAAGTATAGCAATCAGCCCCAGCATTTT

J gene: TRBJ2-2
V gene: TRBV7-9
D gene: -
CDR3 protein: CASSLVPGDTGELFF
CDR3 DNA: TGTGCCAGCAGCTTAGTACCGGGAGACACCGGGGAGCTGTTTTTT

J gene: TRBJ1-1
V gene: TRBV2
D gene: -
CDR3 protein: CASSNKGQPPSEAFF
CDR3 DNA: TGTGCCAGCAGCAATAAAGGACAACCACCCAGTGAAGCTTTCTTT

J gene: TRBJ1-6
V gene: TRBV19
D gene: TRBD1
CDR3 protein: CASSTQGAPISPLHF
CDR3 DNA: TGTGCCAGTAGTACCCAGGGGGCTCCGATTTCACCCCTCCACTTT

J gene: TRBJ2-5
V gene: TRBV6-6
D gene: -
CDR3 protein: CASRAGSSVETQYF
CDR3 DNA: TGTGCCAGCAGGGCCGGGAGTAGCGTGGAGACCCAGTACTTC

J gene: TRBJ2-3
V gene: TRBV30
D gene: -
CDR3 protein: CAWSGGGTTDTQYF
CDR3 DNA: TGTGCCTGGAGTGGGGGCGGGACTACAGATACGCAGTATTTT

J gene: TRBJ1-1
V gene: TRBV7-8
D gene: -
CDR3 protein: CASSLAGTSPEAFF
CDR3 DNA: TGTGCCAGCAGCTTAGCGGGGACTTCTCCTGAAGCTTTCTTT

J gene: TRBJ2-2
V gene: TRBV5-6
D gene: TRBD1
CDR3 protein: CASSLYGTVGTGELFF
CDR3 DNA: TGTGCCAGCAGCCTATATGGGACAGTGGGGACCGGGGAGCTGTTTTTT

J gene: TRBJ1-4
V gene: TRBV27
D gene: -
CDR3 protein: CASSPTGRGEKLFF
CDR3 DNA: TGTGCCAGCAGTCCGACAGGTAGAGGAGAAAAACTGTTTTTT

J gene: TRBJ1-1
V gene: TRBV7-3
D gene: -
CDR3 protein: CASSTREGGKAFF
CDR3 DNA: TGTGCCAGCAGCACCCGAGAGGGGGGGAAAGCTTTCTTT

J gene: TRBJ2-1
V gene: TRBV18
D gene: TRBD1
CDR3 protein: CASSPLRTGGYNEQFF
CDR3 DNA: TGTGCCAGCTCACCCCTTAGGACAGGCGGTTACAATGAGCAGTTCTTC

J gene: TRBJ1-6
V gene: TRBV27
D gene: TRBD1
CDR3 protein: CASSPRTGDNSPLHF
CDR3 DNA: TGTGCCAGCAGTCCCAGGACAGGGGATAATTCACCCCTCCACTTT

J gene: TRBJ1-1
V gene: TRBV6-4
D gene: -
CDR3 protein: CASSEEAENTEAFF
CDR3 DNA: TGTGCCAGCAGTGAAGAGGCCGAGAACACTGAAGCTTTCTTT

J gene: TRBJ2-2
V gene: TRBV6-4
D gene: -
CDR3 protein: CASSDGSTGELFF
CDR3 DNA: TGTGCCAGCAGCGACGGGAGCACCGGGGAGCTGTTTTTT

J gene: TRBJ1-2
V gene: TRBV5-6
D gene: -
CDR3 protein: CASSLVGHNYGYTF
CDR3 DNA: TGTGCCAGCAGCTTGGTGGGACACAACTATGGCTACACCTTC

J gene: TRBJ2-3
V gene: TRBV14
D gene: TRBD2
CDR3 protein: CASSFTSGGPTDTQYF
CDR3 DNA: TGTGCCAGCAGCTTTACTAGCGGGGGACCCACAGATACGCAGTATTTT